These 7 T cell receptor beta chains were all obtained from the same sample, sequenced in a study of OX40 agonist ivuxolimab in advanced cancers. Generated by immunoSEQ multiplex PCR, the TCRdb table keeps only in-frame clones and is missing some. The sample shows about 83,000 clones, less than 95% of them seen only once. Sequences were derived from CD4+ or CD8+ T cells sorted from blood, sampled in a trial of the OX40 agonist ivuxolimab. The source of these receptors is an adult with an advanced solid tumor such as melanoma, head and neck, liver or kidney cancer.

The V and J genes are TRBV4-3 and TRBJ1-1; D not certain. The CDR3 contains 15 residues. V lost 0 bases and J 2 bases, leaving 10 bases between the germline ends. The germline gives CDR1 LGHNA, CDR2 YSLEER. The CDR3: CASSQENFGNTEAFF. CDR3 nucleotides: TGCGCCAGCAGCCAAGAAAATTTTGGTAACACTGAAGCTTTCTTT.

V usage is TRBV6-5 and J usage is TRBJ1-3; D uncertain. The length of the CDR3 is 15 residues. CDR1 is MNHEY and CDR2 is SVGAGI in the germline V gene. Trimming left V 0 bases short and J 0 bases short, with 6 bases between. The CDR3 bases are TGTGCCAGCAGTTACTCGGTATTCTCTGGAAACACCATATATTTT. Encoded protein: CASSYSVFSGNTIYF.

The chain combines TRBV11-2 with TRBJ1-5; D is undetermined. CDR1 and CDR2 from the germline V gene are SGHAT and FQNNGV. The V and J ends lost 1 base and 1 base respectively, with 8 bases between them. The CDR3 is made up of 15 amino acids. The CDR3 protein is CASSLAGISNQPQHF. CDR3 coding DNA: TGTGCCAGCAGCTTAGCGGGGATAAGCAATCAGCCCCAGCATTTT.

The chain has TRBV4-3 and TRBJ1-1; no clear D. The CDR3 is 13 residues long. V lost 0 bases and J lost 7, with 9 bases in between. Germline CDR1 and CDR2: LGHNA and YSLEER. CDR3 region: CASSQDWAGEAFF. The CDR3 nucleotides read TGCGCCAGCAGCCAAGATTGGGCAGGTGAAGCTTTCTTT.

This clone was counted a single time. The chain is built from TRBV4-3 and TRBJ2-4; D possibly uses TRBD1 or TRBD2 (5 bases each). In germline, CDR1 is LGHNA, CDR2 YSLEER. The CDR3 loop spans 18 amino acids. V was shortened by 0 bases and J by 6 bases, with 21 bases between the two germline ends. Here the CDR3 DNA reads TGCGCCAGCAGCCAAGATGGGACCGCCGGGGAAATCGGAAACATTCAGTACTTC. Translating it yields CASSQDGTAGEIGNIQYF.

About this clone: Other DNA sequences of this sample code for an identical CDR3. This sequence joins TRBV6-5 and TRBJ2-1; D not certain. This CDR3 contains 13 residues. The germline gives CDR1 MNHEY, CDR2 SVGAGI. V was pared by 0 bases and J by 7 bases, with 7 bases between. CDR3 bases: TGTGCCAGCAGTTACTCCAGGTTAAATGAGCAGTTCTTC. Translation gives CASSYSRLNEQFF.

The V and J genes are TRBV2 and TRBJ1-5, with TRBD1 matching 10 bases. The CDR3 is 16 amino acids. V shed 5 bases, J shed 2 bases, and the junction held 6 bases outside the gene matches. Germline V gene lookup returns CDR1 SNHLY and CDR2 FYNNEI. CDR3 sequence: CASSPDRGLGNQPQHF. CDR3 nucleotide sequence: TGTGCCAGCAGTCCAGACAGGGGGCTCGGCAATCAGCCCCAGCATTTT.